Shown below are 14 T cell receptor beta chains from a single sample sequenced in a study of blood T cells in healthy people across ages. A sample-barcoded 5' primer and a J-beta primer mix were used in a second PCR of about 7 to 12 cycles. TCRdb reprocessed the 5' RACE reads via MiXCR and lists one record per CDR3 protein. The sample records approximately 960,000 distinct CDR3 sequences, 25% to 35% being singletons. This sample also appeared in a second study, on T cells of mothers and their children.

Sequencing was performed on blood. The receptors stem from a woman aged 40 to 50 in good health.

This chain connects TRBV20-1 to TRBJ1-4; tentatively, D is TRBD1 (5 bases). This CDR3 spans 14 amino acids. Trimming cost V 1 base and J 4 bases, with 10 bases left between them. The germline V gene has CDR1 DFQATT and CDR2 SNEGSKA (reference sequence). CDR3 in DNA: TGCAGTGCTAGAGTGGGGCAGATTAATGAAAAACTGTTTTTT. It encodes CSARVGQINEKLFF.

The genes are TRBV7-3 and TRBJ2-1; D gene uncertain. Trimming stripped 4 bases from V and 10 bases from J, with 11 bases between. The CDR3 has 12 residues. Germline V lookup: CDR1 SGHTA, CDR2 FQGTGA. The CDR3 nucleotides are TGTGCCAGCAGCTACCCCGGATCGGAGCAGTTCTTC. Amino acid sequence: CASSYPGSEQFF. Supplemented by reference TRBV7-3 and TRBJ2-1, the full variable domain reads GAGVSQTPSNKVTEKGKYVELRCDPISGHTALYWYRQSLGQGPEFLIYFQGTGAADDSGLPNDRFFAVRPEGSVSTLKIQRTERGDSAVYLCASSYPGSEQFFGPGTRLTVL.

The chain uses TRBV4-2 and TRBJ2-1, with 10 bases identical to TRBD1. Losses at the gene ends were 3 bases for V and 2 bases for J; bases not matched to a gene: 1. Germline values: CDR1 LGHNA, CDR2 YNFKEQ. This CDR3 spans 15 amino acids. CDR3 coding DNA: TGTGCCAGCAGCCAGGGACAGGGGACCTACAATGAGCAGTTCTTC. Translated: CASSQGQGTYNEQFF.

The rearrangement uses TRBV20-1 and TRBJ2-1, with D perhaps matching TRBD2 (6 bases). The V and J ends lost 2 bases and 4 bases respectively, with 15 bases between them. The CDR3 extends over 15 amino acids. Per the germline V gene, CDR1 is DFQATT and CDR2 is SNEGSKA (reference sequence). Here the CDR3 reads CSARKARGFYNEQFF. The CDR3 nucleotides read TGCAGTGCTAGAAAGGCGCGGGGTTTTTACAATGAGCAGTTCTTC.

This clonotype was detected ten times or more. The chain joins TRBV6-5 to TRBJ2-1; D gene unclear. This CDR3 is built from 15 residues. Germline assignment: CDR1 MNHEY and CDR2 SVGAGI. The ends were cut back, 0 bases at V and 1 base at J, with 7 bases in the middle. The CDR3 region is CASSYSGVSYNEQFF. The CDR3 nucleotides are TGTGCCAGCAGTTACTCTGGGGTGTCCTACAATGAGCAGTTCTTC.

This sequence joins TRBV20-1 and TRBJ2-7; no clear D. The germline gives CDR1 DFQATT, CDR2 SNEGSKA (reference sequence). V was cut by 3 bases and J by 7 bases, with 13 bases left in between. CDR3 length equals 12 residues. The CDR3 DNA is TGCAGTGCTAGTCGTGAGCTGGATGAGCAGTACTTC. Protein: CSASRELDEQYF.

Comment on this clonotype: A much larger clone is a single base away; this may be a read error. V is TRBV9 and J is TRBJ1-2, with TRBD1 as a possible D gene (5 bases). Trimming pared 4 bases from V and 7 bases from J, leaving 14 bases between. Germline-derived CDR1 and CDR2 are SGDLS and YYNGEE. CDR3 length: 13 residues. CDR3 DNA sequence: TGTGCCAGCAGCCCCGGGGACGGCTGTGGCTACACCTTC. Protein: CASSPGDGCGYTF.

The chain's CDR3 is CASRAGFEAEAFF. CDR3 DNA: TGCGCCAGCAGAGCAGGGTTTGAGGCTGAAGCTTTCTTT. The V and J genes are TRBV5-1 and TRBJ1-1; TRBD1 might be the D (5 bases). The CDR3 length is 13 residues. V was shortened by 5 bases and J by 6 bases, with 14 bases between the two germline ends. The V gene's germline CDR1 is SGHRS and CDR2 YFSETQ.

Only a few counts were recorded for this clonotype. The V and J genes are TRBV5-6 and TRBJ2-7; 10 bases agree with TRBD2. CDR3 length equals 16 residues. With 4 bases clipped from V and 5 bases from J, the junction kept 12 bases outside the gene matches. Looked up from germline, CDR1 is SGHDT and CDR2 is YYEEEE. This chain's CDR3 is CASSVPRGTSVNEQYF. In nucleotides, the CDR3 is TGTGCCAGCAGCGTCCCCCGAGGGACTAGCGTCAACGAGCAGTACTTC.

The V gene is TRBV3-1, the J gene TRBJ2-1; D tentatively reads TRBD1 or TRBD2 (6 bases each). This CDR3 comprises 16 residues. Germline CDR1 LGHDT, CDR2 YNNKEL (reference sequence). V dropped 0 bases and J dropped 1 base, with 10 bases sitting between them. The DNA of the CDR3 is TGTGCCAGCAGCCAAGACGGGGGCCTTTCCTACAATGAGCAGTTCTTC. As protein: CASSQDGGLSYNEQFF.

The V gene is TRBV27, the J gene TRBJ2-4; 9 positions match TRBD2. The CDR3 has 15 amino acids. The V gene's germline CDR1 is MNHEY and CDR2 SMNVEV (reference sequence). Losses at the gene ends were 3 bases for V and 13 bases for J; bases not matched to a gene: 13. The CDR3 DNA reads TGTGCCAGCAGTTTTCCTCGCGGGGGGGACAATGAGCAGTACTTC. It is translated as CASSFPRGGDNEQYF.

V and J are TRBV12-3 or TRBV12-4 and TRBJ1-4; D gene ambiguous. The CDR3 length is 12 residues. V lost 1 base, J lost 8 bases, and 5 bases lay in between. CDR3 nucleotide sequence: TGTGCCAGCAGTTTAGGGGTCGAAAAACTGTTTTTT. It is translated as CASSLGVEKLFF.

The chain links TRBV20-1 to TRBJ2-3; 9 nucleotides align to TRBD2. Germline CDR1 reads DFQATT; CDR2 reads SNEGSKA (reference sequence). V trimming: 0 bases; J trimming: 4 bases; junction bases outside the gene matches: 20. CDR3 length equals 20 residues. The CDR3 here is CSARDSALAGSGGGPDTQYF. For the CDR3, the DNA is TGCAGTGCTAGAGATAGCGCCCTAGCGGGGTCCGGGGGGGGTCCAGATACGCAGTATTTT.

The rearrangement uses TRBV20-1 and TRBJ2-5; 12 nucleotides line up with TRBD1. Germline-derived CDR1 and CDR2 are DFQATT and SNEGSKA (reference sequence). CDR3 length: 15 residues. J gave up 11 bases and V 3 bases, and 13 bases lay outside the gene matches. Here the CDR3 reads CSARGPGTGGNEQYF. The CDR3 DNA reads TGCAGTGCTAGGGGCCCCGGGACAGGGGGCAATGAGCAGTACTTC.